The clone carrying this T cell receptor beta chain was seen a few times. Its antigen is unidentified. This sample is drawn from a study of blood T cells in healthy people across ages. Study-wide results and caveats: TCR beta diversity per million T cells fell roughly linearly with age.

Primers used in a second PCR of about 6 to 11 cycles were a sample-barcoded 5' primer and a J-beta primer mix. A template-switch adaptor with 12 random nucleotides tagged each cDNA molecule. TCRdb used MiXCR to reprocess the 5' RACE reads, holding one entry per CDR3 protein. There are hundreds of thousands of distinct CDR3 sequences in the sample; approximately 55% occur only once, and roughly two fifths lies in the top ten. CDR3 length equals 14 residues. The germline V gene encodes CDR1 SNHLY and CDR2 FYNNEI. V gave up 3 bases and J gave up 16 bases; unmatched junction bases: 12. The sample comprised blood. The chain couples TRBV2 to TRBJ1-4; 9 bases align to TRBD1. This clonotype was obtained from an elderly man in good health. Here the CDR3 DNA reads TGTGCCAGCAGTGATGAGGGACAGGGTTCGTGGAAGTTTTTT. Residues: CASSDEGQGSWKFF. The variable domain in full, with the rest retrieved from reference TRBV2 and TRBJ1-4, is EPEVTQTPSHQVTQMGQEVILRCVPISNHLYFYWYRQILGQKVEFLVSFYNNEISEKSEIFDDQFSVERPDGSNFTLKIRSTKLEDSAMYFCASSDEGQGSWKFFGSGTQLSVL.